Listed here is a single T cell receptor beta chain. Its target is unknown. Generated by immunoSEQ multiplex PCR, the TCRdb table keeps only in-frame clones and is missing some. The sample has 140,000 to 150,000 clones, about 93% seen once; the top ten hold about 3.8%. This entry belongs to a study of T cell responses to AZD1222 COVID-19 vaccine. Findings of the study overall: Dominant CD4 TCR responses targeted spike regions 160-218 and 743-854. Donors skewed white British and female; clonal diversity was possibly underestimated. Sampled repertoires all dated from after the peak T cell response. Two doses of AZD1222 preceded a rise in Spike-specific TCR breadth and depth.

The J segment lost 0 bases and the V segment lost 0 bases, leaving 8 bases of the junction unmatched. This CDR3 spans 17 amino acids. Germline loops: CDR1 SGHNT, CDR2 YYREEE (reference sequence). The receptor's source is an adult in good health. The V call is TRBV5-4, the J call TRBJ1-2; 7 nucleotides agree with TRBD1. The source was peripheral blood, collected on day 0 of AZD1222 vaccination. The CDR3 loop reads CASSLEQGSTANYGYTF. CDR3 bases: TGTGCCAGCAGCTTGGAACAGGGGTCCACCGCTAACTATGGCTACACCTTC.